The T cell receptor (beta chain) described here comes from a study of molecular identifiers for immune sequencing clone quantification. TCRdb reprocessed the PCR reads with MiXCR, giving one entry per CDR3 protein. Of 400,000 to 600,000 distinct CDR3 sequences listed, about 21% are singletons. Trimming at V came to 3 bases and at J to 2 bases, leaving 2 bases not matched to a gene. The CDR3 runs 14 residues. The sample holds many counts of this clonotype. The clonotype comes from a human donor in good health. Some libraries in this study had Jurkat cell RNA spiked in. Sequences were obtained from naive CD8+ T cells from blood, with Jurkat cell RNA spiked in. As to subset: FACS-sorted CD8+CD4-CCR7+CD45RA+ naive T cells. The chain joins TRBV12-3 or TRBV12-4 to TRBJ2-3; the match to TRBD1 covers 7 bases. The CDR3 loop is CASSFTGVTDTQYF. The CDR3 DNA reads TGTGCCAGCAGTTTCACAGGGGTCACAGATACGCAGTATTTT.